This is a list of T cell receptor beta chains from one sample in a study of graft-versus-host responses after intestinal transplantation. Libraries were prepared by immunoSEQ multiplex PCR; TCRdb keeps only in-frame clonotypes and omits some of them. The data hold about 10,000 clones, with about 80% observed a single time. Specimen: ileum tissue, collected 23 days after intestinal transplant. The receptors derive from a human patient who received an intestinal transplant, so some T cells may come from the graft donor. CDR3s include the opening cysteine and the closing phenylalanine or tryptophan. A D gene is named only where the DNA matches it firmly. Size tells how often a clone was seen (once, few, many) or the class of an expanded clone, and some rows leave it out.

TGTGCCAGCAGCCAAATCTACCCGCCTACAGGGTTGGAAGAGCAGTACTTC | CASSQIYPPTGLEEQYF | NA | TRBJ2-7 | TRBV5-6 | NA
TGCGCCAGCAGCCAAGATAACAGGCCCAGAAATCGTCAAGAGACCCAGTACTTC | CASSQDNRPRNRQETQYF | NA | TRBJ2-5 | TRBV4-1 | once
TGTGCCAGCAGTCCGGCTGGGACAGACTATGGCTACACCTTC | CASSPAGTDYGYTF | TRBD1 | TRBJ1-2 | TRBV28 | NA
TGTGCCAGCAGCTCTTACACAGATACGCAGTATTTT | CASSSYTDTQYF | NA | TRBJ2-3 | TRBV7-2 | NA
TGTGCCAGCAGCGTCGGGACTAGCGTGGAGACCCAGTACTTC | CASSVGTSVETQYF | TRBD2 | TRBJ2-5 | TRBV9 | NA
TGTGCCAGCAGTCTGCCTCAGGGGTCCGACCTCACTGAAGCTTTCTTT | CASSLPQGSDLTEAFF | NA | TRBJ1-1 | TRBV27 | NA
TGTGCCAGCGGGGGGACAGCACACAGGGATACGCAGTATTTT | CASGGTAHRDTQYF | NA | TRBJ2-3 | TRBV2 | NA
TGTGCCAGCAGCTACACGACAGGGGATGAAAAACTGTTTTTT | CASSYTTGDEKLFF | TRBD1 | TRBJ1-4 | TRBV7-2 | few
TGTGCCAGCACCGAGACAGGGGGTCGCAATCAGCCCCAGCATTTT | CASTETGGRNQPQHF | TRBD1 | TRBJ1-5 | TRBV5-8 | NA
TGTGCCAGTAGCCGCAGGGGGCCCGGTGAAGCTTTCTTT | CASSRRGPGEAFF | TRBD1 | TRBJ1-1 | TRBV19 | NA
TGTGCCTGGAGTGTAGGGTGGGGCAGTTTTAACACTGAAGCTTTCTTT | CAWSVGWGSFNTEAFF | NA | TRBJ1-1 | TRBV30 | NA
TGCGCCAGCAGCTTGGCAAAACCGGGACAAAATTCACCCCTCCACTTT | CASSLAKPGQNSPLHF | NA | TRBJ1-6 | TRBV5-1 | NA
TGTGCCAGCAGCTTGACTAGCACAGATACGCAGTATTTT | CASSLTSTDTQYF | NA | TRBJ2-3 | TRBV5-4 | NA
TGTGCCAGCAGTTTTTGGACAGGCGTTAACACAGATACGCAGTATTTT | CASSFWTGVNTDTQYF | TRBD1 | TRBJ2-3 | TRBV27 | NA
TGCAGCGTTGAACTAGGGTTGGGCTACACCTTC | CSVELGLGYTF | NA | TRBJ1-2 | TRBV29-1 | NA
TGCACCAGCAGCCAGAGGGACCTAGCGGGAGTATACAATGAGCAGTTCTTC | CTSSQRDLAGVYNEQFF | NA | TRBJ2-1 | TRBV1 | NA
TGCGCCAGCAGCCAAGACAATAACTATGGCTACACCTTC | CASSQDNNYGYTF | NA | TRBJ1-2 | TRBV4-1 | NA
TGTGCCAGCAGTTTAGGCCCAGACAGTTCCTACGAGCAGTACTTC | CASSLGPDSSYEQYF | NA | TRBJ2-7 | TRBV28 | once
TGCGCCAGCAGCTTGTTAGGGCGCGGGGCCTCTAGCACAGATACGCAGTATTTT | CASSLLGRGASSTDTQYF | NA | TRBJ2-3 | TRBV5-1 | NA
TGCGCCAGCAGCCAATCAGCGGGGCTGATTAATGAGCAGTTCTTC | CASSQSAGLINEQFF | TRBD2 | TRBJ2-1 | TRBV4-3 | NA
TGTGCCAGCAGCGTAGATGGCGGGAGGAGCTCCTACGAGCAGTACTTC | CASSVDGGRSSYEQYF | TRBD2 | TRBJ2-7 | TRBV9 | NA
TGTGCCAGCAGCCAAGATTCAGTGAACACTGAAGCTTTCTTT | CASSQDSVNTEAFF | NA | TRBJ1-1 | TRBV14 | NA
TGTGCCAGCAGCTTAGGGGGTGAGCAGTTCTTC | CASSLGGEQFF | NA | TRBJ2-1 | TRBV7-9 | few
TGTGCCAGCAGTGACGCGGATAGCACAGATACGCAGTATTTT | CASSDADSTDTQYF | NA | TRBJ2-3 | TRBV25-1 | NA
TGTGCCAGCAGCTCAACCAGGGCGGGACTAGCGGGAGGGATGCAGTATTTT | CASSSTRAGLAGGMQYF | TRBD2 | TRBJ2-3 | TRBV7-3 | NA
TGTGCCAGCAGTTTCCTTGGCTCTGGGGCCAACGTCCTGACTTTC | CASSFLGSGANVLTF | NA | TRBJ2-6 | TRBV7-2 | NA
TGCGCCAGCAGCCAAGGAGACGGTACTGAAGCTTTCTTT | CASSQGDGTEAFF | NA | TRBJ1-1 | TRBV4-1 | NA
TGCAGCGTTGAAGATCTTCGGGGTGGGGAGACCCAGTACTTC | CSVEDLRGGETQYF | NA | TRBJ2-5 | TRBV29-1 | NA
TGTGCCACCAGCAGGACTAGCGGGAGTCCCCGATTACACCGGAATGAGCAGTTCTTC | CATSRTSGSPRLHRNEQFF | TRBD2 | TRBJ2-1 | TRBV15 | NA
TGTGCCAGCAGTCTGACTAGCGGGAGGGTCTACGAGCAGTACTTC | CASSLTSGRVYEQYF | TRBD2 | TRBJ2-7 | TRBV6-5 | NA
TGTGCCAGCAGCTCGATCGGGTCCCGGGGGGAGACCCAGTACTTC | CASSSIGSRGETQYF | NA | TRBJ2-5 | TRBV7-2 | NA
TGTGCCACCAGCGAGCGGGCAGCATTCTACGAGCAGTACTTC | CATSERAAFYEQYF | NA | TRBJ2-7 | TRBV15 | few
TGTGCCAGCAGTTTAAGGCCCAGGGGCCACGAGCAGTACTTC | CASSLRPRGHEQYF | NA | TRBJ2-7 | TRBV27 | NA
TGTGCCAGCTCCCGGAAGACAGGGCACGGGGATCGAGAGCAGTTCTTC | CASSRKTGHGDREQFF | TRBD1 | TRBJ2-1 | TRBV18 | NA
TGTGCCAGCAGTGAATCGGGACTAGCGGTCTACAATGAGCAGTTCTTC | CASSESGLAVYNEQFF | TRBD2 | TRBJ2-1 | TRBV2 | once
TGTGCCAGTAGTATAACCCCCAAAGCTGGCGAGCAGTACTTC | CASSITPKAGEQYF | NA | TRBJ2-7 | TRBV19 | NA
TGCGCCAGCAGCCAAGAATTGGGACTAGCGGTGAATGAGCAGTTCTTC | CASSQELGLAVNEQFF | TRBD2 | TRBJ2-1 | TRBV4-1 | few
TGTGCCAGCAGCTCCCCCGGGACGCTGAATGAGCAGTTCTTC | CASSSPGTLNEQFF | NA | TRBJ2-1 | TRBV7-6 | NA
TGTGCCAGCAGCTTGGGGGGCGGGGAAAAACTGTTTTTT | CASSLGGGEKLFF | NA | TRBJ1-4 | TRBV7-3 | few
TGTGCCAGCAGTTTGTCAGGGGGAGGGAGCAATCAGCCCCAGCATTTT | CASSLSGGGSNQPQHF | TRBD1 | TRBJ1-5 | TRBV28 | NA
TGTGCCAGCAGTCAAGACAGGGATGGGGGCAATGAGCAGTTCTTC | CASSQDRDGGNEQFF | TRBD1 | TRBJ2-1 | TRBV27 | NA
TGTGCCATCAGCCTGGACAGGGGGTCAGATACGCAGTATTTT | CAISLDRGSDTQYF | TRBD1 | TRBJ2-3 | TRBV10-3 | NA
TGTGCCAGCAGCTTGAAGGGAGGCCCCCCCAATCAGCCCCAGCATTTT | CASSLKGGPPNQPQHF | NA | TRBJ1-5 | TRBV7-3 | few
TGTGCCAGCAGCAGCACCGCGGGCTACGAGCAGTACTTC | CASSSTAGYEQYF | NA | TRBJ2-7 | TRBV11-1 | NA
TGTGCCAGCATAAGGGTGGGCACTGAAGCTTTCTTT | CASIRVGTEAFF | NA | TRBJ1-1 | TRBV28 | NA
TGTGCCAGCAGCGGGGGACAAGATAAAGCTTTCTTT | CASSGGQDKAFF | NA | TRBJ1-1 | TRBV7-2 | NA